The rows below give T cell receptor beta chains drawn from one sample of a study of CD8 T cells in Susac syndrome. One entry per CDR3 protein, called by TCRdb with MiXCR from the immunoSEQ multiplex PCR reads. The sample carries 150,000 to 200,000 distinct CDR3 sequences, 93% recorded once. The specimen was CD4+ T cells from PBMCs. The receptors were sampled from a human donor in good health. CDR3s include the opening cysteine and the closing phenylalanine or tryptophan. A D gene is named only where the DNA matches it firmly.

- | TRBJ1-5 | TRBV20-1 | CSGKFSNQPQHF | TGCAGTGGGAAGTTTAGCAATCAGCCCCAGCATTTT
- | TRBJ1-3 | TRBV9 | CASSVGETALPTIYF | TGTGCCAGCAGCGTAGGGGAGACAGCGCTCCCCACCATATATTTT
TRBD1 | TRBJ1-1 | TRBV10-1 | CASRSGAGGETEAFF | TGCGCCAGCAGATCAGGGGCAGGGGGCGAGACTGAAGCTTTCTTT
- | TRBJ1-5 | TRBV6-6 | CASSYPGKGQPQHF | TGTGCCAGCAGTTACCCCGGTAAGGGTCAGCCCCAGCATTTT
TRBD1 | TRBJ2-1 | TRBV5-4 | CASSGGGTGSNEQFF | TGTGCCAGCAGCGGGGGTGGGACAGGGTCCAATGAGCAGTTCTTC
- | TRBJ1-1 | TRBV7-3 | CASSLLGDTEAFF | TGTGCCAGCAGCTTACTCGGAGACACTGAAGCTTTCTTT
TRBD1 | TRBJ1-4 | TRBV20-1 | CSAEDRGNEKLFF | TGCAGTGCCGAGGACAGGGGTAATGAAAAACTGTTTTTT
- | TRBJ2-2 | TRBV12-5 | CASGLVRELFF | TGTGCTAGTGGTTTGGTACGGGAGCTGTTTTTT
- | TRBJ2-7 | TRBV13 | CASSLGLNEQYF | TGTGCCAGCAGCTTAGGCCTAAACGAGCAGTACTTC
- | TRBJ2-3 | TRBV7-9 | CASSPQGTPTDTQYF | TGTGCCAGCAGCCCGCAGGGGACCCCCACAGATACGCAGTATTTT
- | TRBJ1-1 | TRBV19 | CASKASLNTEAFF | TGTGCCTCCAAAGCGTCGTTGAACACTGAAGCTTTCTTT
- | TRBJ1-2 | TRBV2 | CASLSNSGYTF | TGTGCCAGCTTAAGTAATTCTGGCTACACCTTC
- | TRBJ1-6 | TRBV2 | CASSGAAGDSPPHF | TGTGCCAGCAGTGGGGCGGCAGGGGACTCACCCCCCCACTTT